This entry lists 5 T cell receptor beta chains sequenced from one sample in a study of post-analysis software for immune sequencing data. Findings and limits, study-wide: Five or six TRBV segments, TRBV5-6, TRBV5-1 and TRBV20-1 among them, were found more frequent in patients than controls.

Each TCR beta cDNA library carried unique molecular identifiers. Using its own MiXCR run on the PCR reads, TCRdb lists one record per CDR3 protein. The repertoire has about half a million distinct CDR3 sequences, around 40% of them found once; the top ten carry 9% to 13%. These receptors have no known antigen. The sequencing input was blood. The source is a girl between 5 and 17 years old with multiple sclerosis.

CDR3 bases: TGTGCCAGCAGTAACCGTGGCTACACCTTC. Translated, it gives CASSNRGYTF. V is TRBV2 and J is TRBJ1-2; no reliable D call. The ends were cut back, 5 bases at V and 7 bases at J, with 5 bases in the middle. CDR1 is SNHLY and CDR2 is FYNNEI in the germline V gene. The CDR3 runs to 10 residues. Combining the CDR3 with reference TRBV2 and TRBJ1-2 gives the whole variable domain EPEVTQTPSHQVTQMGQEVILRCVPISNHLYFYWYRQILGQKVEFLVSFYNNEISEKSEIFDDQFSVERPDGSNFTLKIRSTKLEDSAMYFCASSNRGYTFGSGTRLTVV.

This clonotype came up a few times. The chain joins TRBV9 to TRBJ1-5; TRBD1 is a possible D gene (6 bases). The CDR3 covers 14 residues. Per the germline V gene, CDR1 is SGDLS and CDR2 is YYNGEE. Trimming pared 6 bases from V and 0 bases from J, leaving 10 bases between. This CDR3 reads CASNKGDSNQPQHF. CDR3 coding DNA: TGTGCCAGCAACAAGGGGGATAGCAATCAGCCCCAGCATTTT.

V is TRBV9 and J is TRBJ2-1, with D hard to call. The J call may be in error: the DNA end matches TRBJ2-7 better. The CDR3 extends over 17 amino acids. Germline V CDR1 and CDR2: SGDLS, YYNGEE. DNA for the CDR3: TGTGCCAGCAGCGTAGGAAGTCTGCGGCGCTCCTACAATGAGCAGTACTTC. It encodes CASSVGSLRRSYNEQYF.

This clonotype occurred a few times. This chain links TRBV28 with TRBJ2-7; D perhaps matches TRBD1 (6 bases). This CDR3 region has 17 residues. The V and J ends lost 3 bases and 2 bases respectively, with 20 bases between them. CDR1 and CDR2 (germline): MDHEN, SYDVKM. In DNA form, the CDR3 reads TGTGCCAGCAGTTTCCCCCTCAGGGGTCGGGTAACCTACGAGCAGTACTTC. It encodes CASSFPLRGRVTYEQYF.

This clonotype was observed at least ten times. This rearrangement joins TRBV4-1 to TRBJ2-1; TRBD1 agrees at 7 bases. The germline CDR1 and CDR2 sequences are MGHRA and YSYEKL. With V trimmed by 4 bases and J by 0 bases, 3 bases remained unmatched. This CDR3 has 15 residues. The CDR3 DNA reads as TGCGCCAGCAGCCGGGGACAGAGCTCCTACAATGAGCAGTTCTTC. Amino acid sequence: CASSRGQSSYNEQFF.